These 5 T cell receptor beta chains came from one sample sequenced in a study of blood T cells in healthy people across ages. A J-beta primer mix and a sample-barcoded 5' primer were used in a second PCR of roughly 7 to 12 cycles. TCRdb ran MiXCR on the 5' RACE reads and lists one entry per CDR3 protein. The sample lists around 800,000 distinct CDR3 sequences, roughly 50% seen once, with under 50% in the top ten. The sequenced sample consisted of blood. These receptors came from an elderly man in good health.

The chain joins TRBV6-4 to TRBJ2-4, with TRBD2 matching over 10 bases. The end of the DNA fits TRBJ2-7 better, so the J call may be wrong. Germline V CDR1 and CDR2: MRHNA, SNTAGT. This CDR3 region has 16 residues. The CDR3 coding sequence is TGTGCCAGCCATGAGGTGCGTAGCGGGAGGTCCTACGAGCAGTACTTC. Its protein is CASHEVRSGRSYEQYF.

The CDR3 DNA reads TGCGCCAGCAGCCAAGTGGGCGGGTTCTTCTACGAGCAGTACTTC. Translation gives CASSQVGGFFYEQYF. The chain joins TRBV4-1 to TRBJ2-7; tentative D call: TRBD2 (5 bases). Trimming removed 1 base at V and 3 bases at J, with 13 bases between. CDR3 length: 15 residues. Germline V gives CDR1 MGHRA, CDR2 YSYEKL.

This clonotype appeared a few times. The rearrangement uses TRBV18 and TRBJ1-5; no clear D gene. CDR3 length: 14 amino acids. Trimming removed 3 bases at V and 0 bases at J, with 6 bases between. Per the germline V gene, CDR1 is KGHSH and CDR2 is LQKENI. CDR3 sequence (DNA): TGTGCCAGCTCACCGGGCAATAGCAATCAGCCCCAGCATTTT. Amino acid sequence: CASSPGNSNQPQHF.

This clonotype showed up just a few times. The chain is built from TRBV5-1 and TRBJ2-1; 15 nucleotides match TRBD2. The CDR3 covers 16 residues. The junction had 7 bases not matched to a gene; V was cut back by 4 bases and J by 8 bases. Germline CDR1 reads SGHRS; CDR2 reads YFSETQ. The CDR3 bases are TGCGCCAGCAGCCCCGGGACTAGCGGGAGGCTAGATGAGCAGTTCTTC. Amino acid sequence: CASSPGTSGRLDEQFF.

This sequence joins TRBV29-1 and TRBJ2-1; tentative D call: TRBD2 (5 bases). The CDR3 is 12 residues long. Germline CDR1 reads SQVTM; CDR2 reads ANQGSEA. Trimming pared 7 bases from V and 10 bases from J, leaving 17 bases between. The CDR3 loop reads CSAAGSIYEQFF. CDR3 in DNA: TGCAGCGCCGCGGGCAGCATCTACGAGCAGTTCTTC.